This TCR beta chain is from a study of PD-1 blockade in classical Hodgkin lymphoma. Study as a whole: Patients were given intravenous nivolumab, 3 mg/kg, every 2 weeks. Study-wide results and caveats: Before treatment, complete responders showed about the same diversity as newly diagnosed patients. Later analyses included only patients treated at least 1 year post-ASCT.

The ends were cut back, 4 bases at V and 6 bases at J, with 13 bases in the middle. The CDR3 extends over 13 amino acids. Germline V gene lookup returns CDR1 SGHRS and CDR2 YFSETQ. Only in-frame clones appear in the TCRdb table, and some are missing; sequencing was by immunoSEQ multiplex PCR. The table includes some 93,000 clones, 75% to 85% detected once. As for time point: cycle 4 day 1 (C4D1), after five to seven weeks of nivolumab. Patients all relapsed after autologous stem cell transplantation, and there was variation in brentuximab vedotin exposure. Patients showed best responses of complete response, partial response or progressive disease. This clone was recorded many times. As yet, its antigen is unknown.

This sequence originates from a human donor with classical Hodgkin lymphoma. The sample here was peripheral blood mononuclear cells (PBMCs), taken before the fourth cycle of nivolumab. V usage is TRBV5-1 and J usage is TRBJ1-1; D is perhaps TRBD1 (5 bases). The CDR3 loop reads CASSHGTAAEAFF. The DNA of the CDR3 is TGCGCCAGCAGCCATGGGACCGCGGCTGAAGCTTTCTTT.